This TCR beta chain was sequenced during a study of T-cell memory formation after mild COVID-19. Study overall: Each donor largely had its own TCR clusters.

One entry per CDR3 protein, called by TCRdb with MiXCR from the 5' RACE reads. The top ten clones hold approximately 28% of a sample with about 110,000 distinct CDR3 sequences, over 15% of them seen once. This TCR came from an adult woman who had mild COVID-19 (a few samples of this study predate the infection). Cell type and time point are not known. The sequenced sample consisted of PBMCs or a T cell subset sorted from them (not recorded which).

The CDR3 sequence is CASSRSTTSGRNYEQYF. The CDR3 nucleotides are TGTGCCAGCTCACGCTCAACTACTAGCGGGAGGAACTACGAGCAGTACTTC. This sequence joins TRBV18 and TRBJ2-7, with 12 bases aligning to TRBD2. CDR3 length: 17 residues. The J segment lost 3 bases and the V segment lost 4 bases, leaving 10 bases of the junction unmatched. Germline CDR1 is KGHSH and CDR2 is LQKENI.